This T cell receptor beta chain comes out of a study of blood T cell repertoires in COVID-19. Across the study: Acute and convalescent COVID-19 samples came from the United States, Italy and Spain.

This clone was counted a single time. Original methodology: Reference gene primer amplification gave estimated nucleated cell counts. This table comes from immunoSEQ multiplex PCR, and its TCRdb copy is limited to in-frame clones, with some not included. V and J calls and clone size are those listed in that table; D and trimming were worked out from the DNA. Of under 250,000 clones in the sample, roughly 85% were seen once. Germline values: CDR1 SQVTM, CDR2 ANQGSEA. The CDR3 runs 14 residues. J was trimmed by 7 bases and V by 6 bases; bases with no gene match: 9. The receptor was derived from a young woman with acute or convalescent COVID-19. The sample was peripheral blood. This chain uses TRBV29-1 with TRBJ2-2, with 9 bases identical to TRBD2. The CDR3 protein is CSVRLLAGIGELFF. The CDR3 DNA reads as TGCAGCGTCCGACTCCTAGCGGGAATCGGGGAGCTGTTTTTT.